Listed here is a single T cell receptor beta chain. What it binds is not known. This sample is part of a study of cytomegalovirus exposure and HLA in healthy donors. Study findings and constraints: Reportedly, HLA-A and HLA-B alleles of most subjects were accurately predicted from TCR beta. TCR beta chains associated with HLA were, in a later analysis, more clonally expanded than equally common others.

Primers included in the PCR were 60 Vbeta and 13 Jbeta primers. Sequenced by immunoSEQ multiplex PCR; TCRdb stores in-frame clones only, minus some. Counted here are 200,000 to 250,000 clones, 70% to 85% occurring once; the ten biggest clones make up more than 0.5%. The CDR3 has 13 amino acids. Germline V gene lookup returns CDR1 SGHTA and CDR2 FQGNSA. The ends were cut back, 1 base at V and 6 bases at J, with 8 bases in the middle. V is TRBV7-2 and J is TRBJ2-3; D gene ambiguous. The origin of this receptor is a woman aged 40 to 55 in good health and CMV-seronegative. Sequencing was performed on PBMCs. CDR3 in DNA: TGTGCCAGCAGCTTAGAGCGCTCTGATACGCAGTATTTT. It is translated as CASSLERSDTQYF.